The 5 T cell receptor beta chains presented below share a single source sample, sequenced in a study of OX40 agonist ivuxolimab in advanced cancers. The protocol used for the library was the immunoSEQ multiplex PCR assay. TCRdb took this table from immuneACCESS and kept in-frame rearrangements with V and J called. Such tables lack part of the clones; where checked against another copy, unresolved V genes explain under half of the gap, and the rest is unexplained. In this sample the table shows some 69,000 clones, roughly nine tenths of which occur a single time. Roughly 4.2% of the sample is taken by the ten largest. The sample in question was CD4+ or CD8+ T cells sorted from blood, obtained in a trial of the OX40 agonist ivuxolimab. The receptors here all came from an adult with an advanced solid tumor such as melanoma, head and neck, liver or kidney cancer.

The chain employs TRBV19 and TRBJ1-4, with 9 bases identical to TRBD1. CDR3 length: 15 amino acids. CDR1 and CDR2 (germline): LNHDA, SQIVND (reference sequence). V was pared by 4 bases and J by 7 bases, with 7 bases of the junction left unmatched. CDR3 sequence: CASSNLQGAGEKLFF. CDR3 in DNA: TGTGCCAGTAGTAACCTACAGGGGGCCGGTGAAAAACTGTTTTTT. Based on the CDR3 plus reference TRBV19 and TRBJ1-4, the full variable domain is DGGITQSPKYLFRKEGQNVTLSCEQNLNHDAMYWYRQDPGQGLRLIYYSQIVNDFQKGDIAEGYSVSREKKESFPLTVTSAQKNPTAFYLCASSNLQGAGEKLFFGSGTQLSVL.

On this clone itself: Additional DNA sequences in this sample encode the identical CDR3. The rearrangement uses TRBV11-2 and TRBJ2-7; TRBD1 matches at 9 bases. CDR3 length: 13 residues. Germline CDR1 and CDR2: SGHAT and FQNNGV. The V and J ends lost 5 bases and 6 bases, in that order; junction bases with no gene match: 5. In nucleotides, the CDR3 is TGTGCCAGCAGCCGGGACAGGGAGGGCGAGCAGTACTTC. This sequence encodes CASSRDREGEQYF.

The CDR3 spells CASSSQGDSNQPQHF. The CDR3 DNA is TGTGCCAGTAGTAGTCAAGGGGATAGCAATCAGCCCCAGCATTTT. V and J are TRBV19 and TRBJ1-5; D possibly corresponds to TRBD1 (5 bases). The CDR3 extends over 15 amino acids. Germline loops: CDR1 LNHDA, CDR2 SQIVND (reference sequence). Trimming left V 4 bases short and J 0 bases short, with 10 bases between.

The chain recombines TRBV11-1 with TRBJ1-2; D gene ambiguous. Looked up from germline, CDR1 is SGHAT and CDR2 is FQDESV (reference sequence). The V gene lost 5 bases and the J gene lost 2 bases, with 15 bases spanning the gap. The CDR3 runs 15 residues. The chain's CDR3 is CASSGRMERNYGYTF. The DNA for the CDR3 is TGTGCCAGCAGCGGAAGGATGGAAAGGAACTATGGCTACACCTTC.

This chain links TRBV30 with TRBJ1-6, with no clear D. Germline CDR1 GTSNPN, CDR2 SVGIG (reference sequence). CDR3 size: 15 residues. V was shortened by 1 base and J by 4 bases, with 11 bases between the two germline ends. The CDR3 region is CAWSGRVRYNSPLHF. The CDR3 nucleotides are TGTGCCTGGAGTGGGCGGGTGCGATATAATTCACCCCTCCACTTT.